This T cell receptor beta chain emerged from a study of CD8 T cells in Susac syndrome. Trimming left V 5 bases short and J 0 bases short, with 13 bases between. CDR1 and CDR2 (germline): MDHEN, SYDVKM. This CDR3 has 15 amino acids. Reverse transcription of roughly 0.5 to 1 ug RNA was carried out with random hexamers. TCRdb independently ran MiXCR on the immunoSEQ multiplex PCR reads; one entry per CDR3 protein. The data contain tens of thousands of distinct CDR3 sequences, under 95% of them singletons. The receptor was isolated from a human donor with Susac syndrome. The chain carries TRBV28 and TRBJ2-5; no reliable D call. The specimen sequenced was CD8+ T cells from PBMCs. The CDR3 is CASSPYPRDQETQYF. CDR3 DNA sequence: TGTGCCAGCAGTCCGTACCCCCGGGACCAAGAGACCCAGTACTTC.